This TCR beta chain derives from a study of cytomegalovirus exposure and HLA in healthy donors (dated by TCRdb to between 2016 and 2019). Regarding the study in general: According to an earlier analysis of around 600 of the donors, about 179 million T cells yielded roughly 100 million unique TCR beta sequences and 276 Gb of sequence data. Around 320 gigabases of sequencing data and some 85 million unique TCR sequences were included in an early release covering over 600 HLA-typed donors. Of the roughly 400 genotyped donors, less than 85% were placed in the genetic ancestry cluster associated with self-reported Caucasian donors. The study aimed to test whether cataloging public T cell receptors could reveal signatures of past pathogen exposure. The study used immunosequencing to profile the T cell repertoires of about 670 subjects and linked those repertoires to cytomegalovirus serostatus. A separate validation cohort of some 130 different subjects was used in addition to the approximately 700-subject first cohort. To predict cytomegalovirus infection status, the study combined high-throughput TCR immunosequencing, statistical association of individual TCRs with disease status, and machine learning. A later analysis re-examined previously published TCR beta repertoires from about 700 donors and added high-resolution HLA genotyping to investigate patterns of TCR occurrence. In the later analysis, no new phenotypic data were used to find candidate immune exposures; instead, reliance was placed on TCR beta sequences and their occurrence across donors. An earlier analysis of fewer than 750 of the donors used high-throughput TCR beta sequencing to judge whether each TCR beta V gene segment behaved as functional or pseudogenic. Donor age, sex, ethnicity and CMV serostatus were collected together with the repertoire data. A later genetic analysis took genome-wide SNP genotypes for about 55% of the 666 donors and used that subset as a discovery cohort. Every repertoire in the discovery cohort had been generated on one and the same sequencing platform. HLA typing covered class I and class II loci at four-digit resolution. Typing coverage varied by locus: 629-630 donors for A, B, C, DRB1 and DQB1; approximately 500 for DQA1; around 610 for DPA1; more than 450 for DPB1. Because of strong linkage in the cohort, four to six DR-DQ haplotypes were treated as single units for association and clustering. Among about 360 genotyped donors of the cohort, an average of roughly 240,000 unique TCR beta nucleotide sequences were sequenced per donor, roughly 20% of them non-productive. Study-wide findings and limitations: HLA typing was unavailable for some donors at each locus, so association tests used only the typed subset. Because counts were too low, fewer than 20 rarely observed V segments, including chromosome 9 orphons, were excluded from the earlier analysis of about 500 of the donors. In both the original and validation cohorts, the classifier was reported to diagnose cytomegalovirus status with high specificity and sensitivity. Presence/absence analyses assumed roughly uniform sequencing depth across donors, an assumption that may not hold. In a later analysis, the rate of TCR association differed among HLA loci, with DRB1 alleles having the most associated TCRs and HLA-C alleles having the fewest. A group of highly shared sequence variants was considered likely to be a technical artifact of the sequencing pipeline. Some IMGT-functional V segments, including TRBV6-2 and TRBV6-3, could not be distinguished by the 87-base-pair reads and were therefore excluded. Most TCR sequences were seen in very few donors, while some public TCRs were found in many individuals. Assigning TCR associations to individual alleles was difficult when HLA alleles, especially DR and DQ, strongly co-occurred. A later genetic analysis reported fewer N-insertions in productive TCRs among donors in an Asian-associated ancestry cluster than the roughly 650-donor mean. A further reported finding was that TCR beta sequences accurately predicted the HLA-A and HLA-B alleles for most subjects in the first cohort. Several of the top co-occurrence clusters appeared to be linked to parvovirus B19, influenza, CMV and Epstein-Barr virus, according to a later analysis. Immune exposure information for the cohort was limited to CMV serostatus. A later analysis associated around 16,000 TCR beta sequences with specific HLA alleles at a false discovery rate of 0.05. Most CMV-associated TCR beta chains appeared to be HLA-restricted in a later analysis, and the HLA associations seemed to be driven largely by CMV exposure. Broadly in line with IMGT annotations, most TCR beta V segments showed up in productive rearrangements about 90% or about 30% of the time in an earlier analysis of 587 of the donors. A later analysis found that HLA-associated TCR beta chains were more clonally expanded and had lower generation probabilities than equally common non-associated chains. Linkage disequilibrium might explain the correlated functional status among segregating V segments, but an unknown experimental factor could not be excluded. In a later genetic analysis, a missense DCLRE1C variant was associated with V-gene and J-gene trimming of TCR beta chains, and the association was replicated in an independent cohort. It was suggested by the authors that the approach could potentially be generalized to other disease states and immunological phenotypes. A few of the identified cytomegalovirus-associated TCR beta chains were confirmed in vitro to be specific for cytomegalovirus antigens. The cohort was sequenced for TCR beta chains only, and without alpha or paired-chain data the features that could be detected were limited. The study gave a list of around 170 TCR beta chains associated with cytomegalovirus.

The library was obtained by the immunoSEQ multiplex PCR assay. A mixture of 60 forward primers for TCR Vbeta segments and 13 reverse primers for TCR Jbeta segments was used in the multiplex PCR. Amplification of the CDR3 region of rearranged TCR beta genes was performed with a multiplex PCR assay on genomic DNA. The Illumina HiSeq System was used to sequence the amplified TCR beta libraries as 87-base-pair reads. As for the authors' bioinformatics: A later analysis tallied around 82 million unique TCR beta chains across the 666 repertoires, and around 9.9 million of those chains were shared by two or more donors. Raw reads were error-corrected and collapsed into unique sequences by a nearest-neighbor algorithm in which closely related sequences were merged to remove PCR and sequencing errors. To assign V, D and J gene segments, CDR3 sequences were aligned to IMGT reference sequences. For a sequence to be retained, at least a six-nucleotide match to both a V gene segment and a J gene segment was required. A rearrangement was called productive if the CDR3 had no stop codons and remained in frame with V and J, and every other rearrangement was called non-productive. CDR3 was defined according to IMGT convention as the region running from the second conserved V-encoded cysteine to the conserved J-encoded phenylalanine. The earlier analysis of a few hundred of the donors excluded sequences that lacked an unambiguous match to a single V gene segment. An earlier analysis of roughly 590 of the donors called V segments functional above 56.7% productive rearrangements and segregating when the between-donor standard deviation exceeded 5%. A statistical classification framework was built to diagnose cytomegalovirus status from the catalog of TCR beta chain sequences. In a later analysis, TCR nucleotide sequences were compared against IMGT/GENE-DB human TR gene sequences so that V and J genes could be assigned. A later analysis assigned CDR3 sequences and most-parsimonious VDJ recombination scenarios with the TCRdist pipeline. In a later analysis, each TCR beta chain was defined by its CDR3 amino acid sequence together with its V-gene family, and reads without a unique V-gene family were excluded. A later analysis removed over 500 highly shared, low-generation-probability nucleotide sequences to deal with suspected cross-contamination and a sequencing artifact. In a later analysis, a clonal expansion index for each public chain was calculated from normalized within-repertoire ranks of inferred template counts. Generation probabilities in a later analysis came from a VDJ recombination model fitted to out-of-frame rearrangements, and those results were checked against IGoR. Hypergeometric tests were used in a later analysis to score TCR-TCR, TCR-HLA and TCR-CMV co-occurrence, with a repertoire-size bias correction applied to the TCR pairs. A later analysis estimated false discovery rates by permuting HLA or CMV assignments 20 times. In a later analysis, co-occurring TCRs were grouped using DBSCAN, and TCRdist sequence similarity was added for clustering within HLA-allele-positive subsets. For co-occurrence clustering, repertoires with fewer than 30,000 or more than 120,000 public chains were excluded, along with four or five repertoires with anomalous nucleotide sharing. TCRdb took this table from immuneACCESS and kept in-frame rearrangements with V and J called. Such tables lack part of the clones; where checked against another copy, unresolved V genes explain under half of the gap, and the rest is unexplained. V, J and clone size are taken as reported in that table, and D and trimming were inferred from the DNA itself. The sample table contains 150,000 to 200,000 clones; only one count was recorded for approximately 59% of them. Jointly, the top ten make up around 3% of the sample.

A word on this clone: The antigen it recognizes is unknown. Base qualities are missing; no much larger clone stands one base away.

V is reduced by 5 bases and J by 6 bases, leaving a spacing of 16 bases between them. Measured from the cysteine to the phenylalanine, the CDR3 is 15 residues long. The CDR3 DNA has 45 bases and is translated from base 1. CDR1 and CDR2 (MNHEY, SMNVEV) derive from the germline V gene (reference sequence). The cohort was made up of 666 healthy bone marrow donors. At the time of sampling, every cohort member was nominally healthy, though immune exposures that went unrecorded were likely present. The donor tested CMV seronegative and was one of the 352 seronegative cohort members. A peripheral blood sample was collected from each donor, and TCR beta sequencing was performed on peripheral blood mononuclear cells. Genomic DNA extraction from the blood cell samples was performed with the Qiagen DNeasy Blood Extraction Kit.

Material: PBMCs. This chain is built from TRBV27 and TRBJ2-2; a tentative D call is TRBD2 (6 bases match). The clonotype was recovered from a man between 35 and 55 years old in good health and CMV-seronegative. The CDR3 region: CASSLTGTLSGELFF. Here is the DNA: TGTGCCAGCAGTCTAACCGGGACTCTTTCCGGGGAGCTGTTTTTT.